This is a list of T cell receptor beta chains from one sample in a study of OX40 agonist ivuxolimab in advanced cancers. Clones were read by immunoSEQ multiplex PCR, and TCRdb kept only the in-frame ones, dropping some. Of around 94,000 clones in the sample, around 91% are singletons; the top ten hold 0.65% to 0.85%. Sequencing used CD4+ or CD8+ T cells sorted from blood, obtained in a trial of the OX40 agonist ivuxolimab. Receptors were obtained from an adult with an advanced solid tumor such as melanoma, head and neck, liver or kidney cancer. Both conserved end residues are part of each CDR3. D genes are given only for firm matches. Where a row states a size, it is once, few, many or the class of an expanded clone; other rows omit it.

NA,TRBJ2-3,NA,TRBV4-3,CASSLRGTDTQYF,TGCGCCAGCAGCCTCAGGGGCACAGATACGCAGTATTTT
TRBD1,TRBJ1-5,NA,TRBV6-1,CASSESHGTASNQPQHF,TGTGCCAGCAGTGAATCGCACGGGACAGCTAGCAATCAGCCCCAGCATTTT
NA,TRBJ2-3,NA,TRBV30,CAWITGARTDTQYF,TGTGCCTGGATAACGGGGGCGAGGACAGATACGCAGTATTTT
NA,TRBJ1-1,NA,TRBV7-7,CASSLITGPNTEAFF,TGTGCTAGCAGCTTAATTACAGGCCCGAACACTGAAGCTTTCTTT
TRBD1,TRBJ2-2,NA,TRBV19,CASSILRGQFGELFF,TGTGCCAGTAGTATCCTCAGGGGGCAATTCGGGGAGCTGTTTTTT
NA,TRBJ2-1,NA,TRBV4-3,CASSRVVGNKQFF,TGCGCCAGCAGCCGGGTCGTGGGCAATAAGCAGTTCTTC
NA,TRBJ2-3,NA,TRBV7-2,CASSPDPGDTQYF,TGTGCCAGCAGCCCCGACCCCGGAGATACGCAGTATTTT
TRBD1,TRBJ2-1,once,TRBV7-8,CASTTDRSSYNEQFF,TGTGCCAGCACTACGGACAGGAGCTCCTACAATGAGCAGTTCTTC
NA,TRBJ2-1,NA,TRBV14,CASSRGGEQFF,TGTGCCAGCAGCCGGGGCGGTGAGCAGTTCTTC
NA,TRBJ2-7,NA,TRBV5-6,CASSSTYEQYF,TGTGCCAGCAGCTCGACATACGAGCAGTACTTC
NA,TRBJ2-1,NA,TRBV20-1,CSAAKTWEQFF,TGCAGTGCCGCCAAAACTTGGGAGCAGTTCTTC
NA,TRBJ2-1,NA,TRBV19,CASSMLSISLTYNEQFF,TGTGCCAGTAGTATGTTGTCTATTAGTTTGACCTACAATGAGCAGTTCTTC
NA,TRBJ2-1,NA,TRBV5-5,CASSLAVGYNEQFF,TGTGCCAGCAGCTTGGCTGTGGGGTACAATGAGCAGTTCTTC
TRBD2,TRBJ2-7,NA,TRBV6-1,CASSEASSGRFGYEQYF,TGTGCCAGCAGTGAAGCCTCTAGCGGGAGATTTGGCTACGAGCAGTACTTC
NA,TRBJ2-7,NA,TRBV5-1,CASSLGRGGEQYF,TGCGCCAGCAGCTTGGGCAGGGGGGGCGAGCAGTACTTC
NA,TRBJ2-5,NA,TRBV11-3,CASSSGGQVQETQYF,TGTGCCAGCAGCTCCGGGGGGCAGGTACAAGAGACCCAGTACTTC
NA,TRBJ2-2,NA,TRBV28,CASSRGEVGELFF,TGTGCCAGCAGTAGGGGAGAGGTCGGGGAGCTGTTTTTT
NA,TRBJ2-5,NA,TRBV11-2,CASSLGGAPEETQYF,TGTGCCAGCAGCTTGGGGGGGGCGCCTGAAGAGACCCAGTACTTC
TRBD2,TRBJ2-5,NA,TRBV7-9,CASRVAGGRETQYF,TGTGCCAGCAGGGTAGCGGGAGGCAGAGAGACCCAGTACTTC
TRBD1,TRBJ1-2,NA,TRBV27,CASSTGGVSLYGYTF,TGTGCCAGCAGTACAGGGGGCGTGAGTCTCTATGGCTACACCTTC
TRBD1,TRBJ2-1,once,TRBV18,CASSLQGASEQFF,TGTGCCAGCTCCCTGCAGGGGGCATCTGAGCAGTTCTTC
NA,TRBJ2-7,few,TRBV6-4,CASSDCPLPPYEQYF,TGTGCCAGCAGTGACTGTCCTTTGCCTCCCTACGAGCAGTACTTC
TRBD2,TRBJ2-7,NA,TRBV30,CAWTGTSGRVGQYF,TGTGCCTGGACAGGGACTAGCGGGAGAGTAGGGCAGTACTTC
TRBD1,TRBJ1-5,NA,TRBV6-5,CASSSGQEGGQPQHF,TGTGCCAGCAGCTCTGGACAGGAGGGGGGTCAGCCCCAGCATTTT
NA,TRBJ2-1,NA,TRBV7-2,CASSPRTNSYNEQFF,TGTGCCAGCAGCCCCCGGACCAATTCCTACAATGAGCAGTTCTTC
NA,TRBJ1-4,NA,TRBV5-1,CASSLGATNEKLFF,TGCGCCAGCAGCTTGGGCGCAACTAATGAAAAACTGTTTTTT
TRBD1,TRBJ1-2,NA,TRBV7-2,CASSPHRTGGTDGYTF,TGTGCCAGCAGCCCACATAGGACAGGGGGAACTGACGGCTACACCTTC
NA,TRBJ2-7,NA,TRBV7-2,CASSPPWGRYEQYF,TGTGCCAGCAGCCCGCCCTGGGGGCGGTACGAGCAGTACTTC
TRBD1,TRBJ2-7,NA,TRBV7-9,CASSFPIRDSNTYEQYF,TGTGCCAGCAGCTTCCCGATCCGGGACAGCAACACCTACGAGCAGTACTTC
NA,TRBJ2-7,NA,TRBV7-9,CASSHRAGVEEQYF,TGTGCCAGCAGCCATAGGGCAGGGGTGGAAGAGCAGTACTTC
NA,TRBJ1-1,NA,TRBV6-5,CASSPSFGLTEAFF,TGTGCCAGCAGTCCTTCTTTCGGCCTAACTGAAGCTTTCTTT
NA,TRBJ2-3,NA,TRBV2,CASSEESPNSNTQYF,TGTGCCAGCAGTGAAGAGTCGCCGAACTCCAATACGCAGTATTTT
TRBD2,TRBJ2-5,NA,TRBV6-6,CASSPGLGLETQYF,TGTGCCAGCAGTCCGGGACTAGGGTTGGAGACCCAGTACTTC
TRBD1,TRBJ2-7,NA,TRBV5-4,CASSALTGDRYYEQYF,TGTGCCAGCAGCGCCTTGACAGGGGATCGATACTACGAGCAGTACTTC
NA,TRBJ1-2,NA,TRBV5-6,CASSPGVGNYGYTF,TGTGCCAGCAGCCCAGGGGTGGGTAACTATGGCTACACCTTC
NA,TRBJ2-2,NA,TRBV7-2,CASSLTRTAGELFF,TGTGCCAGCAGCTTAACTAGGACAGCCGGGGAGCTGTTTTTT
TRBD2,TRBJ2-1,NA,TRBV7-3,CASSLRLAAVNEQFF,TGTGCCAGCAGCTTAAGACTAGCAGCTGTAAATGAGCAGTTCTTC
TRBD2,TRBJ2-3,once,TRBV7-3,CASSPATSGKTTDTQYF,TGTGCCAGCAGCCCAGCGACTAGCGGGAAGACCACAGATACGCAGTATTTT
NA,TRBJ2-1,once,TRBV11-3,CASSFGAASDEQFF,TGTGCCAGCAGCTTTGGCGCAGCTTCGGATGAGCAGTTCTTC
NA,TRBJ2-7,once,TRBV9,CASSVRAQSSSYEQYF,TGTGCCAGCAGCGTAAGGGCCCAAAGTAGCTCCTACGAGCAGTACTTC
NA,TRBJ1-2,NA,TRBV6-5,CASRDPGGPYGYTF,TGTGCCAGCAGGGACCCCGGGGGCCCCTATGGCTACACCTTC
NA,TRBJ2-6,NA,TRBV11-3,CASSFWETTGANVLTF,TGTGCCAGCAGCTTTTGGGAGACTACTGGGGCCAACGTCCTGACTTTC
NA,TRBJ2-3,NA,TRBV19,CASSISGPDTQYF,TGTGCCAGTAGTATATCGGGGCCAGATACGCAGTATTTT
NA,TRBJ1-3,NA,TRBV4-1,CASSQDPRRGFGNTIYF,TGCGCCAGCAGCCAAGACCCAAGACGAGGTTTCGGAAACACCATATATTTT
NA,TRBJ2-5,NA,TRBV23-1,CASSQSPRMVNQETQYF,TGCGCCAGCAGTCAATCTCCACGGATGGTTAACCAAGAGACCCAGTACTTC
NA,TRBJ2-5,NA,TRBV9,CASSVEQGGMEAQYF,TGTGCCAGCAGCGTAGAACAGGGTGGGATGGAGGCCCAGTACTTC
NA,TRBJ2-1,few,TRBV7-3,CASSPGRRPEQFF,TGTGCCAGCAGCCCCGGAAGGCGCCCCGAGCAGTTCTTC
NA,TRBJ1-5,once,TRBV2,CASSRGTTNSNQPQHF,TGTGCCAGCAGTAGGGGGACCACAAATAGCAATCAGCCCCAGCATTTT
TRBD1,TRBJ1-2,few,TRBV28,CASSNGQARSF,TGTGCCAGCAGTAACGGACAGGCGAGAAGCTTC
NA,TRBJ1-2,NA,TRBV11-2,CASSAPGRRPNYGYTF,TGTGCCAGCAGCGCGCCAGGACGCCGACCTAACTATGGCTACACCTTC
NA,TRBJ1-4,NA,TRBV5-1,CASSLAQGRTNEKLFF,TGCGCCAGCAGCTTGGCCCAGGGGAGAACTAATGAAAAACTGTTTTTT
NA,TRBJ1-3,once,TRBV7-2,CASSWYWNSGNTIYF,TGTGCCAGCAGCTGGTACTGGAACTCTGGAAACACCATATATTTT
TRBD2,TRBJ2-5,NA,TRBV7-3,CASSSLAGVETQYF,TGTGCCAGCAGCTCACTAGCGGGAGTGGAGACCCAGTACTTC
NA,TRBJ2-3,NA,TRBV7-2,CASTTGTSPSQTQYF,TGTGCCAGCACCACCGGGACTTCTCCATCTCAGACGCAGTATTTT
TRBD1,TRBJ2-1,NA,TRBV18,CASSLGQAAYNEQFF,TGTGCCAGCTCGCTAGGACAGGCCGCCTACAATGAGCAGTTCTTC